This T cell receptor (beta chain) was recovered during a study of Ad26.COV2.S vaccination and SARS-CoV-2 variants. About the research overall: Recipients of Ad26.COV2.S got it intramuscularly, once or twice 56 days apart.

Study-wide findings and caveats: It was found that vaccine and placebo recipients had similar non-spike TCR breadth. Vaccinees showed greater spike-specific TCR breadth than placebo recipients.

Assay used: immunoSEQ multiplex PCR; TCRdb lists only in-frame clones, some missing. The sample has about 420,000 clones, around 87% seen once. Treatment reported: about 20 received Ad26.COV2.S at low or high dose, single or two shots; roughly 5 received placebo; per-sample allocation not given. Sample collection was performed on day 63 after the first vaccine or placebo injection. Donation came from an adult in Boston who was aged 18-55 years. With respect to this clone: Its antigen is as yet unknown.

This specimen was peripheral blood, taken in a trial of Ad26.COV2.S vaccine versus placebo. This receptor was identified in a person between 18 and 65 years old who received the Ad26.COV2.S COVID-19 vaccine or a placebo.

DNA of the CDR3: TGTGCCAGCAGATCGGGGACAGGGGATGAGCAGTTCTTC. Protein: CASRSGTGDEQFF. J is TRBJ2-1 and V is TRBV9; 10 nucleotides match TRBD1. The germline V gene has CDR1 SGDLS and CDR2 YYNGEE. This CDR3 has 13 residues. Trimming removed 5 bases from V and 8 bases from J; junction bases left unmatched: 4.